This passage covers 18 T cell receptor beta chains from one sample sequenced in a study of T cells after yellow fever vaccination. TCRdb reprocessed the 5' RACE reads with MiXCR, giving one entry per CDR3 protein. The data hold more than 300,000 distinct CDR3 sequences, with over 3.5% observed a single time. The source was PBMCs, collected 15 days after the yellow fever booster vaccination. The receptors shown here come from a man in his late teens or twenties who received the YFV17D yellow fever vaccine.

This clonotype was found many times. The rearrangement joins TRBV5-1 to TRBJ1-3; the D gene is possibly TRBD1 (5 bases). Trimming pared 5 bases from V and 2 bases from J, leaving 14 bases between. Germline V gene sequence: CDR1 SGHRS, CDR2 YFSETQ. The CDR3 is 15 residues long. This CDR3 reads CASRYIGGPGNTIYF. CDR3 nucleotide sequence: TGCGCCAGCAGATATATTGGGGGACCTGGAAACACCATATATTTT.

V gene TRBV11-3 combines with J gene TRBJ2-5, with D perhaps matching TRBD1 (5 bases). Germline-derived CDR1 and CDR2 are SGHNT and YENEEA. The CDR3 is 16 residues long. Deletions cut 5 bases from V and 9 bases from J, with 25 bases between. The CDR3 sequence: CASSVPARGSRGSQYF. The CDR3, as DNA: TGTGCCAGCAGCGTGCCGGCAAGGGGTAGTCGTGGATCCCAGTACTTC.

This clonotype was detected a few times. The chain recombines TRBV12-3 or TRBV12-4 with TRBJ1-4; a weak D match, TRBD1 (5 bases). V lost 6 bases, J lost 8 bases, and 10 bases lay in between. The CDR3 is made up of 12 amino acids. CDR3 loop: CASRRDGEKLFF. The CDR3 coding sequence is TGTGCCAGCAGACGGGACGGCGAAAAACTGTTTTTT.

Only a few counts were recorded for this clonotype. The CDR3 sequence is CASSSQGATTDTQYF. CDR3 DNA: TGTGCCAGCAGCTCGCAGGGGGCGACCACAGATACGCAGTATTTT. The V and J genes are TRBV11-2 and TRBJ2-3, with 8 bases fitting TRBD1. The CDR3 consists of 15 residues. J was trimmed by 2 bases and V by 4 bases; bases with no gene match: 5. Germline V lookup: CDR1 SGHAT, CDR2 FQNNGV.

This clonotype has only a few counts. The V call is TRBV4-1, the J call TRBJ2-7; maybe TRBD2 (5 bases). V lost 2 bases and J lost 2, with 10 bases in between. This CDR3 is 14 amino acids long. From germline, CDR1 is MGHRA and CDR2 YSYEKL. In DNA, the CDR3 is TGCGCCAGCAGCCAAAGGGTGGGAGCCTACGAGCAGTACTTC. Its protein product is CASSQRVGAYEQYF.

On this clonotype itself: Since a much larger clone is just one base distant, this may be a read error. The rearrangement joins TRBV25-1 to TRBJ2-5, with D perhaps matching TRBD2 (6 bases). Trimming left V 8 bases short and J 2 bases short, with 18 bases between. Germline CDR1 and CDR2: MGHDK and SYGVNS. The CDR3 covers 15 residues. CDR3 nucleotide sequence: TGTGCCAGCCGTGGGGATAGCGGCGCACAAGAGACCCAGTACTTC. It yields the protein CASRGDSGAQETQYF.

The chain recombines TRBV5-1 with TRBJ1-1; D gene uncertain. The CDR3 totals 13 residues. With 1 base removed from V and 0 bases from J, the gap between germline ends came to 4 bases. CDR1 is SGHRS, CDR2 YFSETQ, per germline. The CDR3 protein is CASSLKLNTEAFF. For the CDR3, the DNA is TGCGCCAGCAGCTTGAAGCTGAACACTGAAGCTTTCTTT.

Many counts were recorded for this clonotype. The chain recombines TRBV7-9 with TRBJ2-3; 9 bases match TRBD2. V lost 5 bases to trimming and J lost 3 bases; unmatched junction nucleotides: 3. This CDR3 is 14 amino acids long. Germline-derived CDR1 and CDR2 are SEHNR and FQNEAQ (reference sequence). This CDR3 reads CASSAGGHTDTQYF. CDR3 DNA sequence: TGTGCCAGCAGCGCGGGGGGGCATACAGATACGCAGTATTTT.

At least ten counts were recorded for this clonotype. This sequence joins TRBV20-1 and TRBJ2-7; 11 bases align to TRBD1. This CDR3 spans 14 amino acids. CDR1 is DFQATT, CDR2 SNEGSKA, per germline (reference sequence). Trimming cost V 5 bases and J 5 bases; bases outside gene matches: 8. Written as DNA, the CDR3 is TGCAGTGCTGGACAGGGGGCGCAGTCCCACGAGCAGTACTTC. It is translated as CSAGQGAQSHEQYF.

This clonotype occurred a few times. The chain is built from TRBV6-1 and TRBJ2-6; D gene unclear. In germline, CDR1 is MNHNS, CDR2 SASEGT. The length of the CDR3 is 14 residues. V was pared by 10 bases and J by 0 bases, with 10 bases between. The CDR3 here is CAIILLSGANVLTF. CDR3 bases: TGTGCCATCATTCTACTCTCTGGGGCCAACGTCCTGACTTTC.

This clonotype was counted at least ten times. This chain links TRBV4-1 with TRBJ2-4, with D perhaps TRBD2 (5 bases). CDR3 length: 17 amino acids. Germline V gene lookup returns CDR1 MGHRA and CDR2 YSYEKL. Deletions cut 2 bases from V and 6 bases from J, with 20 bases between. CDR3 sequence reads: CASSQPREPGRVNIQYF. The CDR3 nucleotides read TGCGCCAGCAGCCAACCTCGGGAACCGGGTAGGGTAAACATTCAGTACTTC.

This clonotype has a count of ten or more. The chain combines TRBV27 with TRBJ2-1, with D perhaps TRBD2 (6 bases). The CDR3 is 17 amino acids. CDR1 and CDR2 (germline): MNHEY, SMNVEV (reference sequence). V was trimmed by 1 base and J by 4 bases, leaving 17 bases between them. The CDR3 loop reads CASSLFSGTPEYNEQFF. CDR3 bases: TGTGCCAGCAGTTTATTCTCCGGGACTCCGGAATACAATGAGCAGTTCTTC.

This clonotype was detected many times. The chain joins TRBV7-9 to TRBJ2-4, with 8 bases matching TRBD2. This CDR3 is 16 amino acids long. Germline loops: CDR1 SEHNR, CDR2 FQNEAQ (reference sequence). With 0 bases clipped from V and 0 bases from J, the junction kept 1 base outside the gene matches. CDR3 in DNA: TGTGCCAGCAGCTTAGCGGCGGGGGGAGCCAAAAACATTCAGTACTTC. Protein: CASSLAAGGAKNIQYF.

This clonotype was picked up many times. DNA of the CDR3: TGCGCCAGCAGCCATAAGGGAAGAGGTGAGGTAGATACGCAGTATTTT. It codes for CASSHKGRGEVDTQYF. The chain has TRBV4-3 and TRBJ2-3; D gene unclear. V was cut by 3 bases and J by 5 bases, with 18 bases left in between. Germline-derived CDR1 and CDR2 are LGHNA and YSLEER. The CDR3 extends over 16 amino acids.

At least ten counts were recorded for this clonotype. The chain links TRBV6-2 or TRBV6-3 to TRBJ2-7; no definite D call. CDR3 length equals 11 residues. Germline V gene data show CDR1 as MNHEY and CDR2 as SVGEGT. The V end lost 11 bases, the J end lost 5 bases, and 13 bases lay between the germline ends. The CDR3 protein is CAAGPSHEQYV. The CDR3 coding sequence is TGTGCCGCAGGACCGTCCCACGAGCAGTACGTC.

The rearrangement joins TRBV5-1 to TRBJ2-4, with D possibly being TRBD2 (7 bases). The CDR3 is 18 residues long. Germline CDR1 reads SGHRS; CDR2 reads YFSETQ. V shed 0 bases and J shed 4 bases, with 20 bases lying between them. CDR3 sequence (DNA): TGCGCCAGCAGCTTGGCTACGGGGGGCAGTCCTTTGAAAAACATTCAGTACTTC. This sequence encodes CASSLATGGSPLKNIQYF. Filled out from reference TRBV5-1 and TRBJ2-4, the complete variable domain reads KAGVTQTPRYLIKTRGQQVTLSCSPISGHRSVSWYQQTPGQGLQFLFEYFSETQRNKGNFPGRFSGRQFSNSRSEMNVSTLELGDSALYLCASSLATGGSPLKNIQYFGAGTRLSVL.

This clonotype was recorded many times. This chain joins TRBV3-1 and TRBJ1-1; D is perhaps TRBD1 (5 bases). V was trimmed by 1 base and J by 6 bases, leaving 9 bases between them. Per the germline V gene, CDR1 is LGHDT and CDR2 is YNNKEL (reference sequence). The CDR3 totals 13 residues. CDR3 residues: CASSQGLGAEAFF. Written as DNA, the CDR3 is TGTGCCAGCAGCCAAGGATTAGGGGCTGAAGCTTTCTTT.

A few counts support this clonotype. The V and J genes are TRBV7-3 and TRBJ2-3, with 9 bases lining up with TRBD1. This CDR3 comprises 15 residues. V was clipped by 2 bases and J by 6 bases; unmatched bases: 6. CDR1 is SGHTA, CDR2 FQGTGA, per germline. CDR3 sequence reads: CASSLVQGAGDTQYF. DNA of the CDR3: TGTGCCAGCAGCTTAGTACAGGGGGCAGGGGATACGCAGTATTTT.